This T cell receptor beta chain was captured by sequencing in a study of OX40 agonist ivuxolimab in advanced cancers. Study as a whole: Ivuxolimab, an agonistic anti-OX40 (CD134) antibody, was given to patients. Patients were dosed intravenously with ivuxolimab at 0.01 to 10 mg/kg every 2 weeks.

Germline CDR1 reads SGHAT; CDR2 reads FQNNGV. V was pared by 4 bases and J by 2 bases, with 5 bases between. The length of the CDR3 is 12 residues. Note on this clone: Its cognate antigen is unknown.

Method: immunoSEQ multiplex PCR; TCRdb's copy keeps in-frame clones and lacks some. Among under 60,000 clones listed, about nine tenths were seen once. Broader study findings: At 0.1 to 3.0 mg/kg, clonal expansion of CD4+ and CD8+ blood T cells had occurred by week 6. Clonal expansion was among the lowest in partial responders at 0.1-3.0 mg/kg, especially CD8+.

This chain connects TRBV11-2 to TRBJ1-1; no firm D call. The sequence derives from an adult with an advanced solid tumor such as melanoma, head and neck, liver or kidney cancer. The sequences come from CD4+ or CD8+ T cells sorted from blood, collected in a trial of the OX40 agonist ivuxolimab. CDR3 sequence: CASSSSNTEAFF. DNA of the CDR3: TGTGCCAGCAGCTCCTCAAACACTGAAGCTTTCTTT.